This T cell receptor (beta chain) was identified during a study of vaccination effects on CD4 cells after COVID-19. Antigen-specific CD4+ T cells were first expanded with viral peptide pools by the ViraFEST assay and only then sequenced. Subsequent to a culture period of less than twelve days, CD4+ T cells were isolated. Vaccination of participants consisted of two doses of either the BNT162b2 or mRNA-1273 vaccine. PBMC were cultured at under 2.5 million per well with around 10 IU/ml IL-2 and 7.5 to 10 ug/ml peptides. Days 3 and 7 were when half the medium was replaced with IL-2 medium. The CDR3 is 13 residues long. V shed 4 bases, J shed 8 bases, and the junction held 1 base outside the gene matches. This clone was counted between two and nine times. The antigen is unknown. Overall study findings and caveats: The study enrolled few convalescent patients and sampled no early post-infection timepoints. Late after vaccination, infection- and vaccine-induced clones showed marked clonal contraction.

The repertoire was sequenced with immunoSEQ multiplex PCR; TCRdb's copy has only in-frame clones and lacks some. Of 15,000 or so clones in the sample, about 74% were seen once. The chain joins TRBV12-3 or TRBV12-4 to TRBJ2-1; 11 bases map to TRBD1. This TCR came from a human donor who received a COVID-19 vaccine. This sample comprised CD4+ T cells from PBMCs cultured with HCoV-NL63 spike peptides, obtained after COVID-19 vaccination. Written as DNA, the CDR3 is TGTGCCAGCAGTTGGACAGGGGGCGATGAGCAGTTCTTC. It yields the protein CASSWTGGDEQFF.